This T cell receptor (beta chain) was sequenced during a study of response to subunit inactivated influenza vaccine. General study results and limits: Authors suggested few new T cells are recruited by each seasonal influenza vaccination.

This clonotype has a count of ten or more. The antigen is not known. TCRdb reprocessed the RT-PCR reads with MiXCR, giving one entry per CDR3 protein. The repertoire holds some 520,000 distinct CDR3 sequences, with 16% as singletons. The CDR3 is 13 residues long. With 5 bases removed from V and 7 bases from J, the gap between germline ends came to 17 bases. Germline values: CDR1 SQVTM, CDR2 ANQGSEA. J is TRBJ2-5 and V is TRBV29-1; D is possibly TRBD2 (6 bases). The sequence was obtained from a man between 50 and 70 years old who received an inactivated influenza vaccine. The sequencing used CD4+ T cells sorted from PBMCs, collected about 24 months after vaccination. In nucleotides, the CDR3 is TGCAGCGTTTGGTCCGGGACTTACGGGACCCAGTACTTC. This sequence encodes CSVWSGTYGTQYF.